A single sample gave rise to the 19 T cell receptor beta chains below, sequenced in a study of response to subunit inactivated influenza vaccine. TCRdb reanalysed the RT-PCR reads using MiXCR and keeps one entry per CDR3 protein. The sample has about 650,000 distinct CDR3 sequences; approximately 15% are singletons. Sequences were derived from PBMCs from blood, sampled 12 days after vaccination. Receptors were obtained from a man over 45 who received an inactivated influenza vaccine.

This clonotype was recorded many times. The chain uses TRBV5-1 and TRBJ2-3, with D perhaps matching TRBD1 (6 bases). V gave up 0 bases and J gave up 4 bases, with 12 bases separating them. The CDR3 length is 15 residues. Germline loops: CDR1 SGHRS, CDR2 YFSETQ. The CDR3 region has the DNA TGCGCCAGCAGCTTGGCTGGACAGCCATCAGATACGCAGTATTTT. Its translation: CASSLAGQPSDTQYF.

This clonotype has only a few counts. In nucleotides, the CDR3 is TGCAGCGTTGAAGACCCACTAGCGGGAGGAGATACGCAGTATTTT. Its translation: CSVEDPLAGGDTQYF. This chain links TRBV29-1 with TRBJ2-3; 12 bases are a match to TRBD2. With 0 bases clipped from V and 5 bases from J, the junction kept 3 bases outside the gene matches. The CDR3 consists of 15 residues. Germline values: CDR1 SQVTM, CDR2 ANQGSEA.

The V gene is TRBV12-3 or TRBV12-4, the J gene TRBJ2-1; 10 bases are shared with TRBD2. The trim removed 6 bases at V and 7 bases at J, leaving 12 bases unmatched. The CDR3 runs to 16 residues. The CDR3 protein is CASSIHSGLAWNEQFF. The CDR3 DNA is TGTGCCAGCAGCATTCACTCGGGACTAGCGTGGAATGAGCAGTTCTTC.

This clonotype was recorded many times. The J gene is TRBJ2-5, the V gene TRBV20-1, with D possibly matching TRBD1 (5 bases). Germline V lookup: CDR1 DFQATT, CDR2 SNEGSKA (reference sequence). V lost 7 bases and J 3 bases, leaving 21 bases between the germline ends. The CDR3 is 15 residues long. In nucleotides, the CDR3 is TGCAGTGGCATCCCCGTTGGGGCTATTGAAGAGACCCAGTACTTC. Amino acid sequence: CSGIPVGAIEETQYF.

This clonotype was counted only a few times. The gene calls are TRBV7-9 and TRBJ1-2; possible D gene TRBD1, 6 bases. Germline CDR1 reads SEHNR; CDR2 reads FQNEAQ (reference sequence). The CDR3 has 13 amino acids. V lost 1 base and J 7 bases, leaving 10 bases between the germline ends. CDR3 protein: CASSLVGGSGYTF. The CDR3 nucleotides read TGTGCCAGCAGCTTAGTTGGGGGCTCTGGCTACACCTTC.

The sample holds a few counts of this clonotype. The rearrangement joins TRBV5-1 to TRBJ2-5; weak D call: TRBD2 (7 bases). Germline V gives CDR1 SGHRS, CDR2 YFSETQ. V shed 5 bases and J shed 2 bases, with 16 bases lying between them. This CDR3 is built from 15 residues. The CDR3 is CASRVRGDKQETQYF. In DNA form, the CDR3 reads TGCGCCAGCAGAGTACGGGGGGACAAACAAGAGACCCAGTACTTC.

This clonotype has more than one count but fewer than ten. CDR3 DNA sequence: TGTGCCAGCTCACCACAGGGGGATCAGCCCCAGCATTTT. It codes for CASSPQGDQPQHF. This chain links TRBV18 with TRBJ1-5; possibly TRBD1 for D (6 bases). The CDR3 is 13 amino acids. Trimming cost V 1 base and J 5 bases, with 6 bases left between them. Germline V gene lookup returns CDR1 KGHSH and CDR2 LQKENI.

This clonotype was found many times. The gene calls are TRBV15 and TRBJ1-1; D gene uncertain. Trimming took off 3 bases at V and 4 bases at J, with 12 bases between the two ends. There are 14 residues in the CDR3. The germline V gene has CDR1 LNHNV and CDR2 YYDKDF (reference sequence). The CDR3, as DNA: TGTGCCACCAGCAGCGTAGATAGGACCACTGAAGCTTTCTTT. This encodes CATSSVDRTTEAFF.

The CDR3: CASSPLIRSETQYF. The DNA for the CDR3 is TGTGCCAGCAGTCCTCTGATCAGGTCTGAGACCCAGTACTTC. V usage is TRBV27 and J usage is TRBJ2-5; D unclear. The V gene lost 5 bases and the J gene lost 5 bases, with 15 bases spanning the gap. The germline gives CDR1 MNHEY, CDR2 SMNVEV (reference sequence). The CDR3 extends over 14 amino acids.

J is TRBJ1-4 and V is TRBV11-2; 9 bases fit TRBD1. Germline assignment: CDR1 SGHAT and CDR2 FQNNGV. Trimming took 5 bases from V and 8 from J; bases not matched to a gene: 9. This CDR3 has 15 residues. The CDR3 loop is CASSPWRTGDEKLFF. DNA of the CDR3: TGTGCCAGCAGCCCATGGCGGACAGGGGACGAAAAACTGTTTTTT.

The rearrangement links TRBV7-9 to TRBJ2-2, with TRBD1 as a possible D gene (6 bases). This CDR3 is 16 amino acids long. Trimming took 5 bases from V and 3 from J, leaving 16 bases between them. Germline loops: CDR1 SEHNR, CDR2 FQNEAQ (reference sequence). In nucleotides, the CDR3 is TGTGCCAGCAGCCTCATCGGACAGCCGGACACCGGGGAGCTGTTTTTT. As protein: CASSLIGQPDTGELFF.

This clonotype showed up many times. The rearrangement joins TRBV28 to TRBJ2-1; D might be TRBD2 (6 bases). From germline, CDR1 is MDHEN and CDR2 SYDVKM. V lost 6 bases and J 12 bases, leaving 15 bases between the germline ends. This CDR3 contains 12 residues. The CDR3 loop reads CASSPGELRQFF. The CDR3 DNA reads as TGTGCCAGCAGCCCGGGGGAGTTGAGGCAGTTCTTC.

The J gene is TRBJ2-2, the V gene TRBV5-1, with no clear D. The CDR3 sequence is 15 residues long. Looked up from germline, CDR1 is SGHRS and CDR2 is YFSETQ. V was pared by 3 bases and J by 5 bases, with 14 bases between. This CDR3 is CASSSFDLITGELFF. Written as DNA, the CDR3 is TGCGCCAGCAGCTCATTTGATCTAATTACCGGGGAGCTGTTTTTT.

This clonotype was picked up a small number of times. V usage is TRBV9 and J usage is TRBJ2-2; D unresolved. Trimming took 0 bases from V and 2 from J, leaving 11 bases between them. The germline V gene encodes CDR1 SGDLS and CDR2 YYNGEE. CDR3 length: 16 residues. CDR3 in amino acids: CASSVAPGLNTGELFF. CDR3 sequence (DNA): TGTGCCAGCAGCGTAGCTCCAGGTTTAAACACCGGGGAGCTGTTTTTT.

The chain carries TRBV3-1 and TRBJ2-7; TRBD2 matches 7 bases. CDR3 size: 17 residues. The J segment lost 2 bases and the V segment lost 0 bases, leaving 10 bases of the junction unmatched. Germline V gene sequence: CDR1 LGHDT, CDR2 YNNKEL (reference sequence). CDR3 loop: CASSQEYPGGPPYEQYF. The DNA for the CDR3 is TGTGCCAGCAGCCAAGAGTACCCGGGGGGTCCCCCCTACGAGCAGTACTTC.

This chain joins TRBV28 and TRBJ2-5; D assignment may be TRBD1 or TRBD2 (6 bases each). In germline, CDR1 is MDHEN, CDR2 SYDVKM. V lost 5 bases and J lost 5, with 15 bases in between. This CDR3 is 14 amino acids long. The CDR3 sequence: CASSRQAAGETQYF. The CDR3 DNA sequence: TGTGCCAGCAGTCGACAGGCCGCGGGGGAGACCCAGTACTTC.

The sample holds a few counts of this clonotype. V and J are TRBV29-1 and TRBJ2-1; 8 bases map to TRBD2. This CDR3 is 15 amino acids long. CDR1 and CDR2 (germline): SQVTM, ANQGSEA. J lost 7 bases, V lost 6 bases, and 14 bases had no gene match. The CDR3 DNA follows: TGCAGCGTCGCTCTAAAAAGCGGGAGTGGGAATGAGCAGTTCTTC. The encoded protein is CSVALKSGSGNEQFF.

CDR3 coding DNA: TGCGCCAGCAGGCCCCGGGACAGGGCCTCCTACGAGCAGTACTTC. Its protein is CASRPRDRASYEQYF. V usage is TRBV10-2 and J usage is TRBJ2-7; 9 bases align to TRBD1. This CDR3 comprises 15 residues. Trimming removed 6 bases from V and 0 bases from J; junction bases left unmatched: 6. CDR1 WSHSY and CDR2 SAAADI come from the germline V gene.

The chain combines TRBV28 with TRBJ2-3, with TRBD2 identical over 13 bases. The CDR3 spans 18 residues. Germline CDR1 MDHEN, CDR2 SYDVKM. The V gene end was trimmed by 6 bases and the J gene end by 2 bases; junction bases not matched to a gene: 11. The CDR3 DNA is TGTGCCAGCAGCTCTGGACTAGCGGGGGTGTTAATCACAGATACGCAGTATTTT. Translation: CASSSGLAGVLITDTQYF. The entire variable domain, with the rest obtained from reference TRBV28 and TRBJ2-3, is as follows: DVKVTQSSRYLVKRTGEKVFLECVQDMDHENMFWYRQDPGLGLRLIYFSYDVKMKEKGDIPEGYSVSREKKERFSLILESASTNQTSMYLCASSSGLAGVLITDTQYFGPGTRLTVL.